The T cell receptor beta chain described here comes from a study of tumor and adjacent non-tumor tissue in lung cancer. Of note for this clonotype: The junction differs from germline at one of its ends, possibly a read error.

RNA was extracted from bulk tissue without any cell sorting. This CDR3 has 16 amino acids. CDR1 and CDR2 from the germline V gene are SGHAT and FQDESV (reference sequence). TCRbeta libraries were built with three rounds of nested PCR, modified from ARM-PCR. TCRdb re-called the multiplex PCR reads through MiXCR, storing one row per CDR3 protein. Among 75,000 to 100,000 distinct CDR3 sequences listed, approximately 65% were seen once. The chain uses TRBV11-1 and TRBJ2-1; D is possibly TRBD1 or TRBD2 (7 bases each). Sequencing was done on a sample of lung tumor tissue. The receptor was derived from a man aged 55 to 69 with non-small cell lung cancer. In nucleotides, the CDR3 is TGTGCAAGCAGCCTCAGGGGGACTATCTGGAAAAATGCGCAGTTCTTC. Protein: CASSLRGTIWKNAQFF. Combining the CDR3 with reference TRBV11-1 and TRBJ2-1 gives the whole variable domain EAEVAQSPRYKITEKSQAVAFWCDPISGHATLYWYRQILGQGPELLVQFQDESVVDDSQLPKDRFSAERLKGVDSTLKIQPAELGDSAMYLCASSLRGTIWKNAQFFGPGTRLTVL.